A single sample is the source of the 11 T cell receptor beta chains below, sequenced in a study of glioma-infiltrating T cells. Using RNA template, CDR3s of TCR alpha and beta were amplified with iRepertoire arm-PCR. TCRdb re-called the multiplex PCR reads with MiXCR, one entry per CDR3 protein. The repertoire holds roughly 42,000 distinct CDR3 sequences, with approximately 20% as singletons. The sequenced sample was glioma tissue, nonneoplastic brain tissue, or PBMCs (not recorded which). The receptors come from a human donor with low-grade glioma or glioblastoma, undergoing nonglioma brain surgery, or in good health (not recorded which).

This clonotype was recorded once. CDR3 sequence (DNA): TGCAGCGTTCGACAGGGAATAGCCTACGAGCAGTACTTC. Its translation: CSVRQGIAYEQYF. The chain joins TRBV29-1 to TRBJ2-7; 7 nucleotides align to TRBD1. V was pared by 5 bases and J by 2 bases, with 6 bases of the junction left unmatched. The CDR3 loop spans 13 amino acids. CDR1 and CDR2 (germline): SQVTM, ANQGSEA.

This clonotype came up many times. The chain recombines TRBV28 with TRBJ2-1, with 9 bases aligning to TRBD2. This CDR3 comprises 14 residues. The ends lost 3 bases at V and 5 bases at J; junction bases unmatched: 2. Germline loops: CDR1 MDHEN, CDR2 SYDVKM. The CDR3 loop is CASSFAGGDNEQFF. Here the CDR3 DNA reads TGTGCCAGCAGTTTTGCGGGGGGGGACAATGAGCAGTTCTTC.

The chain has TRBV27 and TRBJ1-1; 7 bases match TRBD1. Germline V gene data show CDR1 as MNHEY and CDR2 as SMNVEV (reference sequence). CDR3 size: 14 residues. Trimming removed 6 bases from V and 2 bases from J; junction bases left unmatched: 6. For the CDR3, the DNA is TGTGCCAGCAGAGAAGGGACAGCAAACACTGAAGCTTTCTTT. It encodes CASREGTANTEAFF.

This clonotype was observed at least ten times. The chain has TRBV4-1 and TRBJ2-5, with unresolved D. Trimming took off 1 base at V and 5 bases at J, with 8 bases between the two ends. This CDR3 is built from 13 residues. The germline V gene encodes CDR1 MGHRA and CDR2 YSYEKL. CDR3 bases: TGCGCCAGCAGCCAAGGTGGAAGGGAGACCCAGTACTTC. Its translation: CASSQGGRETQYF.

This clonotype was detected many times. The gene calls are TRBV20-1 and TRBJ1-1; no definite D call. CDR3 length: 15 residues. The V and J ends lost 0 bases and 5 bases respectively, with 16 bases between them. Germline CDR1 DFQATT, CDR2 SNEGSKA (reference sequence). The CDR3 protein is CSARDGRGVGTEAFF. In DNA form, the CDR3 reads TGCAGTGCTAGAGATGGCAGAGGAGTTGGTACTGAAGCTTTCTTT.

This clonotype was seen many times. This chain uses TRBV7-2 with TRBJ1-1; no reliable D call. Germline CDR1 SGHTA, CDR2 FQGNSA. The CDR3 spans 15 residues. V lost 0 bases to trimming and J lost 3 bases, with 11 bases between them. DNA of the CDR3: TGTGCCAGCAGCTTAGCGTACGCAGGCGACACTGAAGCTTTCTTT. This codes for CASSLAYAGDTEAFF. Supplemented by reference TRBV7-2 and TRBJ1-1, the full variable domain reads GAGVSQSPSNKVTEKGKDVELRCDPISGHTALYWYRQSLGQGLEFLIYFQGNSAPDKSGLPSDRFSAERTGGSVSTLTIQRTQQEDSAVYLCASSLAYAGDTEAFFGQGTRLTVV.

This clonotype has at least ten counts. This chain uses TRBV4-1 with TRBJ1-4; no clear D. V was trimmed by 1 base and J by 7 bases, leaving 10 bases between them. In germline, CDR1 is MGHRA, CDR2 YSYEKL. This CDR3 is built from 14 residues. This CDR3 reads CASSQGKGTEKLFF. CDR3 DNA: TGCGCCAGCAGCCAAGGAAAAGGAACTGAAAAACTGTTTTTT.

This clonotype was detected ten times or more. The J gene is TRBJ2-7, the V gene TRBV20-1, with D possibly matching TRBD1 (6 bases). Germline CDR1 is DFQATT and CDR2 is SNEGSKA (reference sequence). The CDR3 extends over 13 amino acids. With 5 bases removed from V and 0 bases from J, the gap between germline ends came to 11 bases. CDR3 bases: TGCAGTGCTGGACGGACAGTCTCCTACGAGCAGTACTTC. This translates into CSAGRTVSYEQYF.

This clonotype was recorded at least ten times. The chain has TRBV7-9 and TRBJ1-2; D remains unclear. The CDR3 consists of 16 residues. Germline lookup yields CDR1 SEHNR and CDR2 FQNEAQ (reference sequence). V was clipped by 5 bases and J by 5 bases, with 21 bases between them. CDR3: CASSPSVPSPPYGYTF. The CDR3 DNA follows: TGTGCCAGCAGCCCCTCGGTTCCAAGCCCCCCGTATGGCTACACCTTC. Full variable domain (missing parts from reference TRBV7-9 and TRBJ1-2): DTGVSQNPRHKITKRGQNVTFRCDPISEHNRLYWYRQTLGQGPEFLTYFQNEAQLEKSRLLSDRFSAERPKGSFSTLEIQRTEQGDSAMYLCASSPSVPSPPYGYTFGSGTRLTVV.

This clonotype was picked up many times. The rearrangement joins TRBV27 to TRBJ1-6; TRBD1 agrees at 9 bases. Germline V lookup: CDR1 MNHEY, CDR2 SMNVEV (reference sequence). The ends lost 7 bases at V and 2 bases at J; junction bases unmatched: 18. This CDR3 is built from 20 residues. The DNA of the CDR3 is TGTGCCAGCACCCCACTTCCCGGGACAGGGTTCGAGGCCTATAATTCACCCCTCCACTTT. Its protein is CASTPLPGTGFEAYNSPLHF.

This clonotype was seen once. One junction end disagrees with the germline gene, perhaps due to a read error. The V gene is TRBV5-1, the J gene TRBJ1-1; D gene uncertain. The CDR3 totals 14 residues. Germline assignment: CDR1 SGHRS and CDR2 YFSETQ. The CDR3 is CASSLGTDHTGAFF. The CDR3 region has the DNA TGCGCCAGCAGCTTGGGCACAGATCACACTGGAGCTTTCTTT.